The rows below give T cell receptor beta chains drawn from one sample of a study of shared clonotypes between healthy human individuals. The table came from immunoSEQ multiplex PCR; TCRdb's copy has only in-frame clones and leaves some out. The sample consists of some 800,000 clones, about 92% of them appearing once. The specimen sequenced was naive CD8+ T cells sorted from blood. The receptors were sampled from a man between 25 and 39 years old in good health. The conserved cysteine and the conserved F or W are not part of the CDR3 here. A D gene is named only where the DNA matches it firmly. A clone size is listed for some rows: how often the clone was seen (once, few, many), or a class if it is expanded.

v_call: TRBV2; cdr3_length: 12; j_call: TRBJ2-1; d_call: TRBD2; clone_size: .; cdr3_aa: ASSELAGVYEQF
v_call: TRBV28; cdr3_length: 10; j_call: TRBJ2-7; d_call: .; clone_size: .; cdr3_aa: ASSLPLHEQY
v_call: TRBV10-1; cdr3_length: 11; j_call: TRBJ2-5; d_call: .; clone_size: .; cdr3_aa: ASSDNFQETQY
v_call: TRBV7-2; cdr3_length: 12; j_call: TRBJ2-7; d_call: .; clone_size: .; cdr3_aa: ASSFFRGYYEQY
v_call: TRBV19; cdr3_length: 14; j_call: TRBJ2-1; d_call: TRBD1; clone_size: .; cdr3_aa: ASSIGQQGAYNEQF
v_call: TRBV7-9; cdr3_length: 9; j_call: TRBJ2-1; d_call: .; clone_size: .; cdr3_aa: ASSLWDEQF
v_call: TRBV5-1; cdr3_length: 13; j_call: TRBJ2-7; d_call: .; clone_size: .; cdr3_aa: ASSSLSGTLYEQY
v_call: TRBV7-8; cdr3_length: 15; j_call: TRBJ2-1; d_call: .; clone_size: .; cdr3_aa: ASSSGAALGPYNEQF
v_call: TRBV5-3; cdr3_length: 16; j_call: TRBJ1-5; d_call: TRBD1; clone_size: few; cdr3_aa: ARSFPPGTGARNQPQH
v_call: TRBV29-1; cdr3_length: 13; j_call: TRBJ2-3; d_call: .; clone_size: .; cdr3_aa: SVDSGGPHRGTQY
v_call: TRBV2; cdr3_length: 10; j_call: TRBJ2-7; d_call: .; clone_size: .; cdr3_aa: ASRAGKYEQY
v_call: TRBV18; cdr3_length: 14; j_call: TRBJ2-7; d_call: TRBD2; clone_size: many; cdr3_aa: ASSSLAGVRAYEQY
v_call: TRBV15; cdr3_length: 12; j_call: TRBJ2-3; d_call: .; clone_size: once; cdr3_aa: ATSREPIGDTQY
v_call: TRBV14; cdr3_length: 15; j_call: TRBJ2-7; d_call: TRBD2; clone_size: .; cdr3_aa: ASSQSAGAGGTYEQY
v_call: TRBV13; cdr3_length: 13; j_call: TRBJ1-2; d_call: .; clone_size: .; cdr3_aa: ASSSGRLENYGYT
v_call: TRBV20-1; cdr3_length: 9; j_call: TRBJ1-5; d_call: .; clone_size: .; cdr3_aa: SAGLNQPQH
v_call: TRBV29-1; cdr3_length: 13; j_call: TRBJ2-5; d_call: TRBD1; clone_size: .; cdr3_aa: SVSGQGVIQETQY
v_call: TRBV27; cdr3_length: 10; j_call: TRBJ1-2; d_call: .; clone_size: .; cdr3_aa: ASSFLGYGYT
v_call: TRBV18; cdr3_length: 12; j_call: TRBJ1-1; d_call: .; clone_size: once; cdr3_aa: ASSPPGTNTEAF
v_call: TRBV5-1; cdr3_length: 9; j_call: TRBJ2-1; d_call: .; clone_size: .; cdr3_aa: ASSLEGTEF
v_call: TRBV19; cdr3_length: 12; j_call: TRBJ1-5; d_call: .; clone_size: .; cdr3_aa: ASSIGLRVQPQH
v_call: TRBV7-3; cdr3_length: 13; j_call: TRBJ2-1; d_call: TRBD2; clone_size: .; cdr3_aa: ASSLRLAGDPEQF